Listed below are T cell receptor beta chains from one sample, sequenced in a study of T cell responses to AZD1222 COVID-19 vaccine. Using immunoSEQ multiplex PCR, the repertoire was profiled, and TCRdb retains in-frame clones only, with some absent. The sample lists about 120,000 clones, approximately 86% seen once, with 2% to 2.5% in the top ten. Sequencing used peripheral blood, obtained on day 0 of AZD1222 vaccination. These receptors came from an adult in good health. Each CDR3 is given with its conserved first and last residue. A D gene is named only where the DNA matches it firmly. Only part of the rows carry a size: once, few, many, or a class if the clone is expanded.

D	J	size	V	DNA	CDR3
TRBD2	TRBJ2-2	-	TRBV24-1	TGTGCCACCCAAGGGAGGGGACTGAACACCGGGGAGCTGTTTTTT	CATQGRGLNTGELFF
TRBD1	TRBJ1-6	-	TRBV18	TGTGCCAGCTCACCATCCACAGGGGGCAACTCCTCACCCCTCCACTTT	CASSPSTGGNSSPLHF
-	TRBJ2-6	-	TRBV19	TGTGCCAGTAGTATAACGGCTGGGGCCAACGTCCTGACTTTC	CASSITAGANVLTF
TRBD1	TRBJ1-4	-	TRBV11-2	TGTGCCAGCAGCTTAGGGGGACAGGCGCTTGAAAAACTGTTTTTT	CASSLGGQALEKLFF
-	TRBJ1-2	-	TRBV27	TGTGCCAGCGGGGACCGGACGGGATATGGCTACACCTTC	CASGDRTGYGYTF
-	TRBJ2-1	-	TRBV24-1	TGTGCCACCAGTGAGTACGACAATGAGCAGTTCTTC	CATSEYDNEQFF
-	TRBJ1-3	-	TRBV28	TGTGCCAGCAGTTTTGAGGGGTCCGGAAACACCATATATTTT	CASSFEGSGNTIYF
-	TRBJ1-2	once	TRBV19	TGTGCCAGTAGTAGTAGCGGAAGCTTTTATGGCTACACCTTC	CASSSSGSFYGYTF
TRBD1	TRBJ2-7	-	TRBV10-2	TGCGCCAGCAGTGAACCGGGACAGGATGGCGAGCAGTACTTC	CASSEPGQDGEQYF
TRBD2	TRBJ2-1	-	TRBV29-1	TGCAGCTGTACGGGACTAGGCAATGAGCAGTTCTTC	CSCTGLGNEQFF
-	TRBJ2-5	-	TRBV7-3	TGTGCCAGCAGCCGTTTTCCGGGAGCTAGGGAGACCCAGTACTTC	CASSRFPGARETQYF
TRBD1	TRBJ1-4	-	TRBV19	TGTGCCAGTTCCCCCGGGACAGGGGGTGAAAAACTGTTTTTT	CASSPGTGGEKLFF
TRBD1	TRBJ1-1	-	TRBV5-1	TGCGCCAGCAGCCCGACAGGGGGCAGAACTGAAGCTTTCTTT	CASSPTGGRTEAFF
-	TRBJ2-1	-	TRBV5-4	TGTGCCAGCAGCTTGAGTAGTATCTTAAGGAATGAGCAGTTCTTC	CASSLSSILRNEQFF
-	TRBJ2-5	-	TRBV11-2	TGTGCCAGCAGCCTCAGGGTTAGGGAGACCCAGTACTTC	CASSLRVRETQYF
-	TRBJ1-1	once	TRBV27	TGTGCCAGCAGTTTCCGGACAGTGGGGGTTAGTGACACTGAAGCTTTCTTT	CASSFRTVGVSDTEAFF
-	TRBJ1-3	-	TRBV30	TGTGCCTGGAAGTTGGCGGTGGGAAACACCATATATTTT	CAWKLAVGNTIYF
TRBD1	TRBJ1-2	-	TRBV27	TGTGCCAGCAGTCTGCTCGGACAGGGGGGCTATGGCTACACCTTC	CASSLLGQGGYGYTF
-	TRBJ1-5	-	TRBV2	TGTGCCAGCAGTGTCGGGGGAGGGGTAGGGCAGCCCCAGCATTTT	CASSVGGGVGQPQHF
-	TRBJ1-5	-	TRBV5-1	TGCGCCAGCAGCTTGTCGACCAATCAGCCCCAGCATTTT	CASSLSTNQPQHF
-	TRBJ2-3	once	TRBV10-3	TGTGCCAGGGCCAGCGGAGATACGCAGTATTTT	CARASGDTQYF
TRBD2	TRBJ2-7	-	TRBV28	TGTGCCAGCAGTCCGAGCGGGACCTACGAGCAGTACTTC	CASSPSGTYEQYF
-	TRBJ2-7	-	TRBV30	TGTGCCTGGAGTGCCGGACACGAGGGCTACGAGCAGTACTTC	CAWSAGHEGYEQYF
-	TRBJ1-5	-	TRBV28	TGTGCCAGCAGTTCCCCCCCTACAGGGAATCAGCCCCAGCATTTT	CASSSPPTGNQPQHF
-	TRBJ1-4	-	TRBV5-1	TGCGCCAGCAGGGGTGAGGGGAACCCCAATGAAAAACTGTTTTTT	CASRGEGNPNEKLFF
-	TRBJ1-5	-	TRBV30	TGTGCCTGGAGAAAACAGGGATTCGATCAGCCCCAGCATTTT	CAWRKQGFDQPQHF
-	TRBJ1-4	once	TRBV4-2	TGTGCCAGCAGCCGAGGGGGGGCGCTGTTTTTT	CASSRGGALFF
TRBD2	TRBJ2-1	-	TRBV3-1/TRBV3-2	TGTGCCAGCAGCCGAGCGGGAGGAGGACTAGCGGTTAAGGGGGAGCAGTTCTTC	CASSRAGGGLAVKGEQFF
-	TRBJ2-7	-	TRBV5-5	TGTGCCAGCAGCTTGGCCGTCTCTCCCTACGAGCAGTACTTC	CASSLAVSPYEQYF
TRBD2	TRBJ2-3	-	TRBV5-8	TGTGCCAGCAGCAGGACTAGCGGGAGGACCCCTCTTAACACAGATACGCAGTATTTT	CASSRTSGRTPLNTDTQYF
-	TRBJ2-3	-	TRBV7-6	TGTGCCAGCAGCCCGGGACTCGCTTCAAGAGATACGCAGTATTTT	CASSPGLASRDTQYF
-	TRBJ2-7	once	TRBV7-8	TGTGCCAGCAGCTTAGGACCGGCATCCTACGAGCAGTACTTC	CASSLGPASYEQYF
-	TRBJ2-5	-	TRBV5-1	TGCGCCAGCAGAAGGACGGAACAAGAGACCCAGTACTTC	CASRRTEQETQYF
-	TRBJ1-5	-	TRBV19	TGTGCCAGTAGGCCCTTGACGCTTGGGAGCAATCAGCCCCAGCATTTT	CASRPLTLGSNQPQHF
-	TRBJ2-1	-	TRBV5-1	TGCGCCAGCAGCGTGAACGCAGCCTCGTACAATGAGCAGTTCTTC	CASSVNAASYNEQFF
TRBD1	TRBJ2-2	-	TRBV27	TGTGCCAGCAGAATGGGACAGATTAACACCGGGGAGCTGTTTTTT	CASRMGQINTGELFF
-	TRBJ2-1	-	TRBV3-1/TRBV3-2	TGTGCCAGCAGCCAACGGTACAATGAGCAGTTCTTC	CASSQRYNEQFF
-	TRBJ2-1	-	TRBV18	TGTGCCAGCTCACCCTCCGGTCCCGATGAGCAGTTCTTC	CASSPSGPDEQFF
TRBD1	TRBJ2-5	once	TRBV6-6	TGTGCCAGCAGGACAGGGAGCCAAGAGACCCAGTACTTC	CASRTGSQETQYF
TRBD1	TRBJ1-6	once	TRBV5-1	TGCGCCAGCAGCACCCGACAGGGTTATAATTCACCCCTCCACTTT	CASSTRQGYNSPLHF
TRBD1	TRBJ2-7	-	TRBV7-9	TGTGCCAGCAGCTCGCAGGGGGTAAGCTACGAGCAGTACTTC	CASSSQGVSYEQYF
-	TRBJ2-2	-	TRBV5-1	TGCGCCAGCAGCCGTATTTACACCGGGGAGCTGTTTTTT	CASSRIYTGELFF
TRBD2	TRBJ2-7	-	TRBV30	TGTGCCTGGAGCGGGAGGGCCGACGACGAGCAGTACTTC	CAWSGRADDEQYF
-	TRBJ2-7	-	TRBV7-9	TGTGCCAGCAGCTTAGGCGGCACCTCCTACGAGCAGTACTTC	CASSLGGTSYEQYF
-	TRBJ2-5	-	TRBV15	TGTGCCACCAGCAGGTCAAGACAGCCCCAAGAGACCCAGTACTTC	CATSRSRQPQETQYF
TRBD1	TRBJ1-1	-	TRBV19	TGTGCCAGTAGTCTCGGACAGGGTATCGACACTGAAGCTTTCTTT	CASSLGQGIDTEAFF
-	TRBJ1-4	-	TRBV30	TGTGCCTGGAGTTGTCGGGAGGAGGGTGAAAAACTGTTTTTT	CAWSCREEGEKLFF
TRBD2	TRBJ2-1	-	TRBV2	TGTGCCAGCAGTGTTCCTAGCGGGAGCTCCTACAATGAGCAGTTCTTC	CASSVPSGSSYNEQFF
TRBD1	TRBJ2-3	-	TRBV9	TGTGCCAGCAGCGTAGCGGGACAGGTCCGATCTAGCACAGATACGCAGTATTTT	CASSVAGQVRSSTDTQYF
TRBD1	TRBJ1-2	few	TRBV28	TGTGCCAGCAGTTTTCAGGGGACAGCTTATGGCTACACCTTC	CASSFQGTAYGYTF
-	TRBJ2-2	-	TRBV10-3	TGTGCCATCAGGGTAGCGGAAGCGAACACCGGGGAGCTGTTTTTT	CAIRVAEANTGELFF
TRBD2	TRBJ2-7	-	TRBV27	TGTGCCAGCAGTTTAAGGGGTCGTAACGGGAGGGAAACCATGCAGTACTTC	CASSLRGRNGRETMQYF
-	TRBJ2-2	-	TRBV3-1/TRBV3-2	TGTGCCAGCAGCCAAGATAGTTTCGGGGCGAACACCGGGGAGCTGTTTTTT	CASSQDSFGANTGELFF